The 19 T cell receptor beta chains reported below all come from one sample, sequenced in a study of OX40 agonist ivuxolimab in advanced cancers. The assay was immunoSEQ multiplex PCR, and TCRdb's table has in-frame clones only and misses some. The sample holds about 76,000 clones, less than 90% seen once. The sample here was CD4+ or CD8+ T cells sorted from blood, taken in a trial of the OX40 agonist ivuxolimab. These receptors came from an adult with an advanced solid tumor such as melanoma, head and neck, liver or kidney cancer.

The chain recombines TRBV7-9 with TRBJ2-6; TRBD1 aligns across 8 bases. Per the germline V gene, CDR1 is SEHNR and CDR2 is FQNEAQ (reference sequence). CDR3 size: 18 residues. Trimming took 5 bases from V and 0 from J; bases not matched to a gene: 9. CDR3 protein: CASSDSGTGSSGANVLTF. The CDR3 bases are TGTGCCAGCAGCGACTCCGGGACAGGTTCCTCTGGGGCCAACGTCCTGACTTTC.

V usage is TRBV5-4 and J usage is TRBJ2-7, with D possibly being TRBD1 (6 bases). Deletions cut 4 bases from V and 1 base from J, with 12 bases between. The CDR3 runs 14 residues. CDR1 and CDR2 from the germline V gene are SGHNT and YYREEE (reference sequence). CDR3 coding DNA: TGTGCCAGCAGCCTCCCAGGACAGTCCTACGAGCAGTACTTC. Its translation: CASSLPGQSYEQYF.

There are a few counts of this clone. The chain combines TRBV11-3 with TRBJ2-7; 7 nucleotides align to TRBD2. CDR1 SGHNT and CDR2 YENEEA come from the germline V gene. V was pared by 7 bases and J by 3 bases, with 12 bases of the junction left unmatched. The CDR3 runs to 15 residues. The CDR3 nucleotides read TGTGCCAGCACCAACCAAGGGAGGGGCTTCTACGAGCAGTACTTC. It encodes CASTNQGRGFYEQYF.

This chain connects TRBV5-6 to TRBJ1-1; no clear D gene. The germline V gene encodes CDR1 SGHDT and CDR2 YYEEEE. This CDR3 region has 18 residues. The ends were cut back, 2 bases at V and 1 base at J, with 21 bases in the middle. The CDR3 sequence is CASSFGPGKAVENTEAFF. CDR3 DNA sequence: TGTGCCAGCAGCTTTGGCCCCGGGAAAGCAGTGGAGAACACTGAAGCTTTCTTT.

The genes are TRBV30 and TRBJ2-1; tentatively, D is TRBD1 (6 bases). The germline gives CDR1 GTSNPN, CDR2 SVGIG (reference sequence). The V and J ends lost 1 base and 4 bases respectively, with 23 bases between them. This CDR3 is 18 amino acids long. This chain's CDR3 is CAWSGYQGRLGAYNEQFF. CDR3 DNA: TGTGCCTGGAGTGGATATCAGGGGCGATTAGGTGCGTACAATGAGCAGTTCTTC. Based on the CDR3 plus reference TRBV30 and TRBJ2-1, the full variable domain is SQTIHQWPATLVQPVGSPLSLECTVEGTSNPNLYWYRQAAGRGLQLLFYSVGIGQISSEVPQNLSASRPQDRQFILSSKKLLLSDSGFYLCAWSGYQGRLGAYNEQFFGPGTRLTVL.

The chain links TRBV18 to TRBJ2-5; D is tentatively TRBD1 or TRBD2 (5 bases each). The CDR3 totals 17 residues. CDR1 and CDR2 from the germline V gene are KGHSH and LQKENI. Trimming pared 3 bases from V and 4 bases from J, leaving 21 bases between. This CDR3 is CASSPSMRLRGAETQYF. CDR3 in DNA: TGTGCCAGCTCACCCTCGATGCGTTTGAGGGGAGCAGAGACCCAGTACTTC.

The V and J genes are TRBV19 and TRBJ1-1; D remains unclear. Germline CDR1 and CDR2: LNHDA and SQIVND (reference sequence). There are 14 residues in the CDR3. V was clipped by 0 bases and J by 6 bases, with 11 bases between them. CDR3 protein: CASSIDRVRSEAFF. CDR3 bases: TGTGCCAGTAGTATAGATCGTGTACGGTCTGAAGCTTTCTTT.

Concerning this clone: A read error may produce the germline difference seen at one junction end. The chain combines TRBV7-9 with TRBJ1-2; a weak D match, TRBD1 (5 bases). Germline loops: CDR1 SEHNR, CDR2 FQNEAQ (reference sequence). The CDR3 spans 12 residues. DNA of the CDR3: TGTGCCAGCAGCGACGACAGTAGTGGCAACACCTTC. Its translation is CASSDDSSGNTF.

This clone was counted a single time. The chain employs TRBV5-5 and TRBJ1-5; D not resolved. The germline CDR1 and CDR2 sequences are SGHKS and YYEKEE (reference sequence). The CDR3 is 15 residues long. V dropped 5 bases and J dropped 2 bases, with 14 bases sitting between them. Here the CDR3 reads CASRRGWEGNQPQHF. The CDR3 coding sequence is TGTGCCAGCAGACGAGGGTGGGAAGGCAATCAGCCCCAGCATTTT.

In DNA form, the CDR3 reads TGCGCCAGCAGCGTGGGGGCGCCCGGGGAGCTGTTTTTT. Encoded protein: CASSVGAPGELFF. The J gene is TRBJ2-2, the V gene TRBV10-1; tentatively, D is TRBD1 (6 bases). Germline-derived CDR1 and CDR2 are WNHNN and SYGVQD (reference sequence). The CDR3 runs to 13 residues. V gave up 6 bases and J gave up 6 bases, with 11 bases separating them.

V gene TRBV19 combines with J gene TRBJ2-1; 11 positions agree with TRBD2. The CDR3 spans 15 residues. V lost 6 bases to trimming and J lost 6 bases; unmatched junction nucleotides: 7. Per the germline V gene, CDR1 is LNHDA and CDR2 is SQIVND (reference sequence). The CDR3 reads CASSRSGRAPNEQFF. The CDR3 DNA reads TGTGCCAGTAGCCGTAGCGGGAGGGCCCCCAATGAGCAGTTCTTC.

The chain joins TRBV5-1 to TRBJ1-1; D ambiguous. CDR3 length: 13 amino acids. The germline gives CDR1 SGHRS, CDR2 YFSETQ. V shed 2 bases and J shed 2 bases, with 7 bases lying between them. CDR3 DNA: TGCGCCAGCAGCTTAGGACCCAACACTGAAGCTTTCTTT. Its translation is CASSLGPNTEAFF.

This chain links TRBV11-1 with TRBJ2-5; 11 bases align to TRBD2. Germline CDR1 is SGHAT and CDR2 is FQDESV (reference sequence). CDR3 length: 15 residues. The J segment lost 4 bases and the V segment lost 5 bases, leaving 6 bases of the junction unmatched. The CDR3: CASSKLAGAPETQYF. The CDR3 nucleotides read TGTGCCAGCAGCAAACTAGCGGGAGCCCCAGAGACCCAGTACTTC.

The chain recombines TRBV28 with TRBJ2-7; D gene ambiguous. The CDR3 is 12 residues long. Trimming removed 2 bases from V and 1 base from J, with 3 bases in between. Germline loops: CDR1 MDHEN, CDR2 SYDVKM. CDR3 loop: CASSLGSYEQYF. CDR3 nucleotides: TGTGCCAGCAGTTTAGGGTCCTACGAGCAGTACTTC. Combining the CDR3 with reference TRBV28 and TRBJ2-7 gives the whole variable domain DVKVTQSSRYLVKRTGEKVFLECVQDMDHENMFWYRQDPGLGLRLIYFSYDVKMKEKGDIPEGYSVSREKKERFSLILESASTNQTSMYLCASSLGSYEQYFGPGTRLTVT.

The genes are TRBV4-1 and TRBJ2-5, with D possibly being TRBD1 or TRBD2 (5 bases each). Deletions cut 4 bases from V and 6 bases from J, with 18 bases between. CDR1 and CDR2 (germline): MGHRA, YSYEKL. This CDR3 comprises 15 residues. This CDR3 is CASSLWDGFGQTQYF. CDR3 DNA sequence: TGCGCCAGCAGCCTCTGGGACGGATTCGGACAGACCCAGTACTTC.

The rearrangement joins TRBV19 to TRBJ2-7, with a weak D call TRBD1 (5 bases). Germline lookup yields CDR1 LNHDA and CDR2 SQIVND (reference sequence). CDR3 length equals 13 residues. V was cut by 6 bases and J by 0 bases, with 9 bases left in between. CDR3 region: CASRDTFSYEQYF. CDR3 DNA sequence: TGTGCCAGTAGGGACACCTTCTCCTACGAGCAGTACTTC.

This clone has a handful of counts. The chain couples TRBV19 to TRBJ1-2, with D uncertain. The length of the CDR3 is 13 residues. The V and J ends lost 5 bases and 3 bases respectively, with 10 bases between them. CDR1 and CDR2 from the germline V gene are LNHDA and SQIVND (reference sequence). As DNA, the CDR3 is TGTGCCAGTAGTCCCGACGGAGACTATGGCTACACCTTC. It specifies CASSPDGDYGYTF.

This clone showed up just once. This chain joins TRBV10-3 and TRBJ2-4; no reliable D call. V lost 0 bases and J lost 1, with 13 bases in between. Germline CDR1 ENHRY, CDR2 SYGVKD. CDR3 length: 17 amino acids. The CDR3 region has the DNA TGTGCCATCAGTGAGTCCCCCTCGACCGCGGCCAAAAACATTCAGTACTTC. This codes for CAISESPSTAAKNIQYF.

The chain couples TRBV6-6 to TRBJ2-2; perhaps TRBD2 as D (5 bases). Per the germline V gene, CDR1 is MNHNY and CDR2 is SVGAGI (reference sequence). The CDR3 totals 16 residues. Trimming pared 6 bases from V and 1 base from J, leaving 15 bases between. The CDR3 coding sequence is TGTGCCAGCAGCCCTCCTGGCCGGGGGAACACCGGGGAGCTGTTTTTT. It translates to CASSPPGRGNTGELFF.